A single sample is the source of the 17 T cell receptor beta chains below, sequenced in a study of blood T cell repertoires in COVID-19 (dated by TCRdb to 2020 to 2022). Library prep was done by the immunoSEQ multiplex PCR assay. The source is immuneACCESS, and TCRdb retained only in-frame sequences with V and J called. Part of the clones is not carried over; for the studies checked, unresolved V genes explain less than half of this, and the remainder is unexplained. Within this sample are about 140,000 clones, with over 75% of them counted one time only. 2.5% to 3% of the sample comes from the top ten. Sequenced: peripheral blood. The receptors come from a man in his fifties or sixties with acute or convalescent COVID-19.

A remark on this clone: Compared with germline, one end of the junction differs, possibly owing to a read error. V is TRBV9 and J is TRBJ1-2; D is unresolved. CDR3 length: 13 amino acids. The V gene's germline CDR1 is SGDLS and CDR2 YYNGEE. CDR3 in DNA: TGTGCCAGCAGCGTAACCGGCGACTACGGCTACACCTTC. Protein: CASSVTGDYGYTF.

This clone occurred a few times. V gene TRBV19 combines with J gene TRBJ1-5; unclear D gene. CDR3 size: 13 residues. V gave up 0 bases and J gave up 11 bases, with 11 bases separating them. Germline CDR1 LNHDA, CDR2 SQIVND (reference sequence). This chain's CDR3 is CASSIDGERAQHF. For the CDR3, the DNA is TGTGCCAGTAGTATAGATGGGGAGAGAGCCCAGCATTTT.

The chain is built from TRBV6-1 and TRBJ1-6, with no clear D. The CDR3 extends over 16 amino acids. V was trimmed by 4 bases and J by 0 bases, leaving 10 bases between them. Germline lookup yields CDR1 MNHNS and CDR2 SASEGT. DNA of the CDR3: TGTGCCAGCAGTGCCCCCCGTCGCTCCTATAATTCACCCCTCCACTTT. Its translation is CASSAPRRSYNSPLHF.

The chain has TRBV21-1 and TRBJ2-2; TRBD1 is taken as the D call from the table, unchecked against the DNA. TRBV21-1 has pseudogene status. This CDR3 contains 17 residues. CDR3 protein: CASSKKGQGVGTGELFF. CDR3 DNA sequence: TGTGCCAGCAGCAAAAAGGGACAGGGGGTAGGTACCGGGGAGCTGTTTTTT.

The chain is built from TRBV5-1 and TRBJ2-1; 9 bases agree with TRBD2. Trimming at V came to 2 bases and at J to 4 bases, leaving 4 bases not matched to a gene. The CDR3 totals 15 residues. The germline V gene encodes CDR1 SGHRS and CDR2 YFSETQ. The DNA of the CDR3 is TGCGCCAGCAGCTTCGGCGGGAGGGGGTACAATGAGCAGTTCTTC. Translation: CASSFGGRGYNEQFF.

The chain joins TRBV2 to TRBJ2-3; TRBD2 matches at 10 bases. The CDR3 is 13 amino acids. V dropped 8 bases and J dropped 1; count of bases not matched to a gene: 0. Germline lookup yields CDR1 SNHLY and CDR2 FYNNEI. CDR3 in DNA: TGTGCCAGCGGGACTAGCGGCACAGATACGCAGTATTTT. Translated: CASGTSGTDTQYF.

This rearrangement joins TRBV9 to TRBJ1-2; D is ambiguous. Trimming pared 3 bases from V and 0 bases from J, leaving 12 bases between. This CDR3 contains 15 residues. Germline V lookup: CDR1 SGDLS, CDR2 YYNGEE. CDR3 amino acids: CASSAEPLANYGYTF. In nucleotides, the CDR3 is TGTGCCAGCAGCGCCGAACCATTAGCTAACTATGGCTACACCTTC.

In its sample, this clone was seen a few times. The chain couples TRBV29-1 to TRBJ2-2; TRBD2 agrees at 13 bases. Germline trimming cut 6 bases from V and 5 bases from J; bases unmatched to any gene: 3. This CDR3 has 14 amino acids. Germline V gives CDR1 SQVTM, CDR2 ANQGSEA. The CDR3 loop is CSVPGLAGTGELFF. Here the CDR3 DNA reads TGCAGCGTACCGGGACTAGCGGGGACCGGGGAGCTGTTTTTT.

The chain joins TRBV2 to TRBJ1-5, with D possibly being TRBD1 (5 bases). This CDR3 spans 15 amino acids. V lost 4 bases and J lost 4, with 14 bases in between. Germline V gene lookup returns CDR1 SNHLY and CDR2 FYNNEI. The CDR3 here is CASSGGRAPNQPQHF. CDR3 nucleotide sequence: TGTGCCAGCAGTGGGGGCCGAGCGCCGAATCAGCCCCAGCATTTT.

The chain combines TRBV18 with TRBJ2-7; 8 bases fit TRBD1. Germline V gives CDR1 KGHSH, CDR2 LQKENI. CDR3 size: 15 residues. The V segment lost 2 bases and the J segment 3 bases; nucleotides outside the gene matches: 6. CDR3 loop: CASSPYRDRSYEQYF. DNA for the CDR3: TGTGCCAGCTCACCATACCGGGACAGGAGCTACGAGCAGTACTTC.

The genes are TRBV5-4 and TRBJ2-1; 8 bases fit TRBD1. V lost 0 bases, J lost 7 bases, and 6 bases stayed unmatched. The CDR3 is made up of 15 amino acids. Looked up from germline, CDR1 is SGHNT and CDR2 is YYREEE (reference sequence). The CDR3 region has the DNA TGTGCCAGCAGCTTGGTAACAGGGGGGCGGAATGAGCAGTTCTTC. Its protein is CASSLVTGGRNEQFF.

The chain combines TRBV6-6 with TRBJ2-2; 9 bases agree with TRBD2. The CDR3 runs 16 residues. CDR1 and CDR2 (germline): MNHNY, SVGAGI (reference sequence). The V and J ends lost 6 bases and 4 bases, in that order; junction bases with no gene match: 9. The CDR3 here is CASRSSGGRGTGELFF. The CDR3 DNA sequence: TGTGCCAGCAGGAGCTCCGGCGGGAGGGGCACCGGGGAGCTGTTTTTT.

The rearrangement uses TRBV10-2 and TRBJ1-5, with 8 nucleotides matching TRBD1. The CDR3 is 15 residues long. With V trimmed by 3 bases and J by 7 bases, 8 bases remained unmatched. Looked up from germline, CDR1 is WSHSY and CDR2 is SAAADI. CDR3 nucleotides: TGCGCCAGCAGTGACGGGCAGGGGGCCTGGCAGCCCCAGCATTTT. Residues: CASSDGQGAWQPQHF.

The V call is TRBV3-1 (or the pseudogene TRBV3-2), the J call TRBJ2-3; D remains ambiguous. This CDR3 region has 12 residues. Per the germline V gene, CDR1 is LGHDT and CDR2 is YNNKEL (reference sequence). V dropped 0 bases and J dropped 6 bases, with 4 bases sitting between them. The CDR3 DNA is TGTGCCAGCAGCCAAGACGCGGATACGCAGTATTTT. Protein: CASSQDADTQYF.

The V call is TRBV6-5, the J call TRBJ1-3, with D perhaps TRBD1 (5 bases). The CDR3 runs to 14 residues. The germline V gene encodes CDR1 MNHEY and CDR2 SVGAGI. The ends were cut back, 6 bases at V and 4 bases at J, with 13 bases in the middle. The CDR3 region is CASSWGGPGNTIYF. The CDR3 DNA follows: TGTGCCAGCAGCTGGGGGGGTCCCGGAAACACCATATATTTT.

This clone was picked up one time. This chain connects TRBV24-1 to TRBJ2-1; 7 bases map to TRBD2. The CDR3 runs to 15 residues. Per germline, CDR1 KGHDR and CDR2 SFDVKD. V was clipped by 4 bases and J by 6 bases; unmatched bases: 8. The CDR3 nucleotides read TGTGCCACCAGTGACTGGAGGACTAGGGTCAATGAGCAGTTCTTC. Translated, it gives CATSDWRTRVNEQFF.

This rearrangement joins TRBV5-4 to TRBJ2-5, with a tentative D call TRBD1 (5 bases). Trimming shortened V by 0 bases and J by 0 bases, and 9 bases separated the two germline ends. The germline gives CDR1 SGHNT, CDR2 YYREEE (reference sequence). CDR3 length equals 15 residues. In nucleotides, the CDR3 is TGTGCCAGCAGCTTGGAGACAGATCACCAAGAGACCCAGTACTTC. Encoded protein: CASSLETDHQETQYF. Full variable domain (remainder filled in from reference TRBV5-4 and TRBJ2-5): ETGVTQSPTHLIKTRGQQVTLRCSSQSGHNTVSWYQQALGQGPQFIFQYYREEENGRGNFPPRFSGLQFPNYSSELNVNALELDDSALYLCASSLETDHQETQYFGPGTRLLVL.